Sequencing of this T cell receptor (beta chain) was carried out in a study of cytomegalovirus exposure and HLA in healthy donors (dated by TCRdb to about 2017). Study-wide context: An earlier analysis of roughly 500 of the donors reported roughly 270 Gb of sequence data and roughly 110 million unique TCR beta sequences from about 179 million T cells. An earlier analysis of 500 to 650 of the donors applied high-throughput TCR beta sequencing to assess whether each TCR beta V gene segment acted as functional or pseudogenic. Rather than drawing on any new phenotypic data, the later analysis identified candidate immune exposures from TCR beta sequences and the way those sequences occurred across donors. The study aimed to test whether signatures of past pathogen exposure could be identified by cataloging public T cell receptors. Around 330 gigabases of sequencing data and around 90 million unique TCR sequences made up an early release that covered under 750 HLA-typed donors. The study profiled the T cell repertoires of hundreds of subjects by immunosequencing and related them to cytomegalovirus serostatus. Every repertoire in the discovery cohort had been generated on one and the same sequencing platform. Roughly 5 DR-DQ haplotypes were handled as single units for association and clustering, since linkage in the cohort was strong. Among the approximately 420 genotyped donors, approximately 82% belonged to the genetic ancestry cluster associated with self-reported Caucasian donors. In a later analysis, previously published TCR beta repertoires from several hundred donors were re-analyzed and high-resolution HLA genotyping was added so that TCR occurrence patterns could be studied. Donor age, sex, ethnicity and CMV serostatus were compiled together with the repertoire data. Across approximately 420 genotyped donors of the cohort, an average of roughly 200,000 unique TCR beta nucleotide sequences per donor were sequenced, and 15% to 20% of those sequences were non-productive. Besides the first cohort of around 670 subjects, a separate validation cohort made up of about 120 different subjects was used. Class I and class II HLA loci were covered by the typing at four-digit resolution. The study combined high-throughput TCR immunosequencing, statistical association of individual TCRs with disease status, and machine learning to predict cytomegalovirus infection status. The number of donors typed differed by locus, with roughly 620-640 for A, B, C, DRB1 and DQB1, around 560 for DQA1, over 600 for DPA1, and approximately 470 for DPB1. A later genetic analysis took genome-wide SNP genotypes for about 55% of the 666 donors and used that subset as a discovery cohort. Study-level results and caveats: In this cohort, only TCR beta chains were sequenced, and detectable features were limited by the absence of alpha or paired-chain data. Most TCR sequences were observed very rarely across donors, whereas some public TCRs were present in many individuals. Because HLA typing was missing for some donors at each locus, association tests included only the typed subset. Broadly in line with IMGT annotations, most TCR beta V segments showed up in productive rearrangements about 87% or about 30% of the time in an earlier analysis of approximately 600 of the donors. Correlated functional status among segregating V segments might reflect linkage disequilibrium, but an unknown experimental factor could not be ruled out. A later genetic analysis associated a missense DCLRE1C variant with V-gene and J-gene trimming of TCR beta chains, and an independent cohort replicated the association. In a later analysis, most CMV-associated TCR beta chains were found to appear HLA-restricted, with HLA associations seemingly driven largely by CMV exposure. A further reported finding was that TCR beta sequences accurately predicted the HLA-A and HLA-B alleles for most subjects in the first cohort. A total of 150 to 200 TCR beta chains were listed by the study as associated with cytomegalovirus. Over 15 rarely observed V segments, including chromosome 9 orphons, were excluded from the earlier analysis of almost 600 of the donors because counts were too low. When HLA alleles, especially DR and DQ, strongly co-occurred, TCR associations were difficult to assign to individual alleles. At a false discovery rate of 0.05, a later analysis linked 16,951 TCR beta sequences to specific HLA alleles. According to a later genetic analysis, donors in an Asian-associated ancestry cluster had fewer N-insertions in productive TCRs than the approximately 650-donor mean. In vitro tests confirmed that a few of the cytomegalovirus-associated TCR beta chains recognize cytomegalovirus antigens. Some IMGT-functional V segments, including TRBV6-2 and TRBV6-3, could not be distinguished by the 87-base-pair reads and were therefore excluded. In both the original and validation cohorts, the classifier was reported to diagnose cytomegalovirus status with high specificity and sensitivity. Sequencing depth was assumed to be roughly uniform across donors in the presence/absence analyses, though that assumption may not hold. CMV serostatus was the only immune exposure information available for the cohort. In a later analysis, the rate of TCR association differed among HLA loci, with DRB1 alleles having the most associated TCRs and HLA-C alleles having the fewest. In a later analysis, HLA-associated TCR beta chains were found to be more clonally expanded and to have lower generation probabilities than equally common non-associated chains. A cluster of highly shared sequence variants was judged likely to represent a technical artifact of the sequencing pipeline. It was suggested by the authors that the approach could potentially be generalized to other disease states and immunological phenotypes. Several of the top co-occurrence clusters appeared to be linked to parvovirus B19, influenza, CMV and Epstein-Barr virus, according to a later analysis.

A note on this clone: What antigen it recognizes has not been identified. No clone much larger than this one lies a single base away; base qualities are absent.

In total, approximately 690 healthy bone marrow donors made up the cohort. Cohort members were all nominally healthy when sampled, although unrecorded immune exposures were likely present. The donor tested CMV seropositive, placing the donor among the 250 to 350 seropositive members of the cohort. A peripheral blood sample was provided by each donor, and peripheral blood mononuclear cells were used for TCR beta sequencing. The Qiagen DNeasy Blood Extraction Kit was used to extract genomic DNA from the blood cell samples. To prepare the library, the immunoSEQ multiplex PCR assay was applied. For the multiplex PCR, a mixture combining 60 forward primers for TCR Vbeta segments and 13 reverse primers for TCR Jbeta segments was used. The CDR3 region of rearranged TCR beta genes was amplified from genomic DNA by a multiplex PCR assay. The amplified TCR beta libraries were sequenced on the Illumina HiSeq System as 87-base-pair reads. The authors' pipeline ran thus. Across the 670 or so repertoires, a later analysis counted 78 million or so unique TCR beta chains, approximately 12 million of which were shared by at least two donors. A nearest-neighbor algorithm error-corrected the raw reads and collapsed the reads into unique sequences, merging closely related sequences to remove PCR and sequencing errors. V, D and J gene segments were assigned by aligning CDR3 sequences to IMGT reference sequences. For a sequence to be retained, at least a six-nucleotide match to both a V gene segment and a J gene segment was required. A rearrangement counted as productive if the CDR3 had no stop codons and remained in frame with V and J, and every other rearrangement counted as non-productive. CDR3 was defined according to IMGT convention as the region running from the second conserved V-encoded cysteine to the conserved J-encoded phenylalanine. Sequences without an unambiguous match to a single V gene segment were excluded from the earlier analysis of several hundred of the donors. An earlier analysis of a few hundred of the donors called V segments functional above 56.7% productive rearrangements and segregating when the between-donor standard deviation exceeded 5%. A statistical classification framework was built to diagnose cytomegalovirus status from the catalog of TCR beta chain sequences. V and J gene assignment, in a later analysis, came from comparing TCR nucleotide sequences with IMGT/GENE-DB human TR gene sequences. The TCRdist pipeline was used in a later analysis to assign CDR3 sequences and most-parsimonious VDJ recombination scenarios. In a later analysis, each TCR beta chain was defined by its CDR3 amino acid sequence together with its V-gene family, and reads without a unique V-gene family were excluded. As a way to deal with suspected cross-contamination and a sequencing artifact, a later analysis dropped more than 500 nucleotide sequences that were highly shared and had low generation probability. For each public chain, a later analysis derived a clonal expansion index from normalized ranks of inferred template counts within each repertoire. In a later analysis, generation probabilities were computed with a VDJ recombination model fitted to out-of-frame rearrangements, and the resulting probabilities were checked against IGoR. A later analysis scored TCR-TCR, TCR-HLA and TCR-CMV co-occurrence with hypergeometric tests, applying a repertoire-size bias correction to TCR pairs. To estimate false discovery rates, a later analysis permuted the HLA or CMV assignments 20 times. A later analysis grouped co-occurring TCRs with DBSCAN, adding TCRdist sequence similarity when clustering within HLA-allele-positive subsets. Repertoires with fewer than 30,000 or more than 120,000 public chains, plus five repertoires with anomalous nucleotide sharing, were excluded from co-occurrence clustering. Drawn from immuneACCESS, this table holds only the in-frame rearrangements with V and J called that TCRdb kept. Clones are partly lost; checked studies trace under half to an unresolved V gene and leave the rest unexplained. The V and J calls and clone size come from that table; D and trimming were worked out from the DNA. For this sample the table gives approximately 95,000 clones, of which about 81% were detected only once. 4.1% of the sample rests with the top ten.

Trimming removed 8 bases from V and 5 bases from J; the gene matches leave 8 bases unexplained. The CDR3 numbers 15 residues from cysteine through phenylalanine. The DNA shown is the 45-base CDR3, in frame from base 1. From the germline V gene, CDR1 is ENHRY and CDR2 is SYGVKD. The sequencing input was PBMCs. The sequence joins TRBV10-3 to TRBJ2-1; TRBD2 matches 11 bases in the middle. This clonotype originated in a woman in her thirties or forties in good health and CMV-seropositive. The CDR3 reads CAIGASGRTNNEQFF. The sequenced DNA: TGTGCCATCGGAGCTAGCGGGAGGACCAACAATGAGCAGTTCTTC.